These 18 T cell receptor beta chains came from one sample sequenced in a study of CD8+ T cells in alopecia areata. Sequencing relied on a cDNA template that was reverse transcribed from extracted RNA. TCRdb's table, derived via immunoSEQ multiplex PCR, lists solely in-frame clones and lacks some. The table lists 200,000 to 250,000 clones, more than 55% of them singletons. Regarding treatment: oral pan-JAK inhibitor, 5-10 mg twice daily. The sequences come from CD4+ T cells sorted from blood, collected around week 44, from a patient treated with tofacitinib. Receptor source: a human donor with alopecia areata.

The J gene is TRBJ2-1, the V gene TRBV11-1, with a possible D match to TRBD1 (7 bases). Germline assignment: CDR1 SGHAT and CDR2 FQDESV (reference sequence). V lost 3 bases and J lost 3, with 12 bases in between. The CDR3 is 15 residues long. The CDR3 is CASSFGQGGYNEQFF. The CDR3, as DNA: TGTGCCAGCAGCTTCGGGCAGGGGGGCTACAATGAGCAGTTCTTC.

The chain recombines TRBV6-1 with TRBJ1-2; D is unresolved. Germline CDR1 reads MNHNS; CDR2 reads SASEGT. The ends were cut back, 2 bases at V and 7 bases at J, with 8 bases in the middle. The CDR3 totals 12 residues. CDR3 in DNA: TGTGCCAGCAGTGAAAGAGGGTTTGGCTACACCTTC. Its protein product is CASSERGFGYTF.

The chain recombines TRBV2 with TRBJ1-5, with TRBD1 as a possible D gene (5 bases). The CDR3 covers 17 residues. V lost 6 bases, J lost 3 bases, and 21 bases lay in between. Germline lookup yields CDR1 SNHLY and CDR2 FYNNEI. CDR3 bases: TGTGCCAGCAGGAGAGGGGTTGGTGGCCGATCCAATCAGCCCCAGCATTTT. It yields the protein CASRRGVGGRSNQPQHF.

The chain has TRBV6-6 and TRBJ2-3; 9 bases fit TRBD2. The CDR3 runs 11 residues. CDR1 and CDR2 from the germline V gene are MNHNY and SVGAGI (reference sequence). V trimming: 6 bases; J trimming: 8 bases; junction bases outside the gene matches: 0. CDR3: CASRREGTQYF. The DNA of the CDR3 is TGTGCCAGCAGGCGGGAGGGTACGCAGTATTTT.

As regards this clone: Additional DNA sequences in this sample encode the identical CDR3. The V call is TRBV5-1, the J call TRBJ2-2; D gene unclear. The CDR3 runs to 14 residues. The germline V gene encodes CDR1 SGHRS and CDR2 YFSETQ. The V end lost 0 bases, the J end lost 1 base, and 4 bases lay between the germline ends. CDR3 in amino acids: CASSLDRNTGELFF. Written as DNA, the CDR3 is TGCGCCAGCAGCTTGGACAGGAACACCGGGGAGCTGTTTTTT.

The rearrangement joins TRBV2 to TRBJ1-5, with 7 bases aligning to TRBD1. Germline V gene sequence: CDR1 SNHLY, CDR2 FYNNEI. Trimming at V came to 4 bases and at J to 0 bases, leaving 3 bases not matched to a gene. CDR3 length: 15 residues. CDR3 in DNA: TGTGCCAGCAGTGCCGGGACAGTTAGCAATCAGCCCCAGCATTTT. It translates to CASSAGTVSNQPQHF.

CDR3 bases: TGCAGCGTTGTGGGACGCATGAACGGGGAGCTGTTTTTT. Protein sequence: CSVVGRMNGELFF. The chain carries TRBV29-1 and TRBJ2-2; D might be TRBD1 or TRBD2, each matching 5 bases. V dropped 4 bases and J dropped 7 bases, with 13 bases sitting between them. CDR1 SQVTM and CDR2 ANQGSEA come from the germline V gene. The CDR3 has 13 residues.

The chain has TRBV18 and TRBJ1-2; D gene ambiguous. Germline V gene sequence: CDR1 KGHSH, CDR2 LQKENI. The CDR3 runs 13 residues. Trimming stripped 2 bases from V and 8 bases from J, with 12 bases between. DNA of the CDR3: TGTGCCAGCTCACCAACCCCCACCAAGGGCTACACCTTC. Amino acids: CASSPTPTKGYTF.

V gene TRBV7-8 combines with J gene TRBJ2-5; TRBD2 might be the D (5 bases). CDR1 SGHVS and CDR2 FQNEAQ come from the germline V gene. This CDR3 is built from 14 residues. Trimming cost V 2 bases and J 3 bases, with 10 bases left between them. CDR3 nucleotide sequence: TGTGCCAGCAGCTTACAAGGACTGGAAGAGACCCAGTACTTC. It is translated as CASSLQGLEETQYF.

A few counts support this clone. This chain uses TRBV6-1 with TRBJ1-4; 8 bases are a match to TRBD1. Germline V lookup: CDR1 MNHNS, CDR2 SASEGT. V lost 4 bases, J lost 7 bases, and 11 bases stayed unmatched. This CDR3 has 16 amino acids. The CDR3 bases are TGTGCCAGCAGTGCGGCGACAGGGGTTGGTGGTGAAAAACTGTTTTTT. Translated: CASSAATGVGGEKLFF.

This sequence joins TRBV7-9 and TRBJ1-4, with TRBD1 matching over 7 bases. With V trimmed by 5 bases and J by 7 bases, 10 bases remained unmatched. Germline CDR1 SEHNR, CDR2 FQNEAQ (reference sequence). The CDR3 loop spans 15 amino acids. The DNA for the CDR3 is TGTGCCAGCAGCCTACGGACAGGCGGTAGTGAAAAACTGTTTTTT. Amino acid sequence: CASSLRTGGSEKLFF.

The chain carries TRBV2 and TRBJ2-6; 7 nucleotides agree with TRBD2. CDR1 and CDR2 (germline): SNHLY, FYNNEI. The CDR3 contains 15 residues. V lost 3 bases and J lost 3; bases outside the gene matches: 2. CDR3 coding DNA: TGTGCCAGCAGTGATCAGCGGGATGGGGCCAACGTCCTGACTTTC. The encoded protein is CASSDQRDGANVLTF.

This clone occurred once. The chain recombines TRBV7-2 with TRBJ2-7; D not resolved. Germline V gives CDR1 SGHTA, CDR2 FQGNSA. This CDR3 region has 13 residues. The germline V and J ends were trimmed by 3 bases and 3 bases, with 9 bases remaining between them. The CDR3 region is CASSLLQVYEQYF. The CDR3 nucleotides read TGTGCCAGCAGCTTGTTGCAAGTCTACGAGCAGTACTTC.

The rearrangement uses TRBV6-5 and TRBJ1-6, with 8 bases fitting TRBD1. The germline V gene encodes CDR1 MNHEY and CDR2 SVGAGI. The CDR3 has 16 amino acids. The ends lost 2 bases at V and 5 bases at J; junction bases unmatched: 5. The DNA of the CDR3 is TGTGCCAGCAGTTACGGGGGACAGGCAAATAATTCACCCCTCCACTTT. Protein sequence: CASSYGGQANNSPLHF.

Only one count was recorded for this clone. The genes are TRBV5-1 and TRBJ2-7; TRBD1 aligns across 8 bases. Germline V gene lookup returns CDR1 SGHRS and CDR2 YFSETQ. The CDR3 totals 16 residues. With V trimmed by 4 bases and J by 1 base, 10 bases remained unmatched. CDR3 in amino acids: CASSGTGPSVSYEQYF. The CDR3 DNA reads TGCGCCAGCAGCGGGACAGGTCCCTCAGTATCCTACGAGCAGTACTTC.

The chain couples TRBV7-8 to TRBJ1-1; D not resolved. Looked up from germline, CDR1 is SGHVS and CDR2 is FQNEAQ. V dropped 5 bases and J dropped 0 bases, with 7 bases sitting between them. CDR3 length equals 13 residues. CDR3 nucleotide sequence: TGTGCCAGCAGCCCTAATTTGAACACTGAAGCTTTCTTT. Its translation is CASSPNLNTEAFF.

The chain is built from TRBV11-2 and TRBJ2-7, with TRBD1 as a possible D gene (5 bases). The CDR3 length is 15 residues. The V gene lost 5 bases and the J gene lost 3 bases, with 17 bases spanning the gap. The germline CDR1 and CDR2 sequences are SGHAT and FQNNGV. The CDR3 protein is CASSLRRTGVYEQYF. CDR3 DNA sequence: TGTGCCAGCAGCCTGAGACGTACAGGTGTCTACGAGCAGTACTTC.

This clone was counted between two and nine times. The CDR3 reads CASSSTGVGELFF. The CDR3 DNA reads TGTGCCAGCAGTTCGACAGGGGTCGGGGAGCTGTTTTTT. The chain recombines TRBV27 with TRBJ2-2; TRBD1 aligns across 8 bases. Germline CDR1 MNHEY, CDR2 SMNVEV (reference sequence). The CDR3 spans 13 residues. Unmatched junction bases numbered 2, after V lost 4 bases and J lost 7 bases.